A single sample is the source of the 19 T cell receptor beta chains below, sequenced in a study of control samples from healthy donors and cancer patients. Assay: immunoSEQ multiplex PCR; the TCRdb copy retains only in-frame clones and omits some. Of more than 75,000 clones listed, roughly 80% are singletons. Sequencing input: PBMCs. These receptors were obtained from a man aged 70 or older with lung cancer.

This chain joins TRBV4-1 and TRBJ1-6; TRBD1 is a possible D gene (5 bases). The V end lost 2 bases, the J end lost 8 bases, and 13 bases lay between the germline ends. This CDR3 has 15 residues. Germline CDR1 reads MGHRA; CDR2 reads YSYEKL. The DNA for the CDR3 is TGCGCCAGCAGCCAAACGAGGGGCGCGGATTCACCCCTCCACTTT. Amino acid sequence: CASSQTRGADSPLHF.

The chain is built from TRBV5-1 and TRBJ1-3; tentatively, D is TRBD1 (5 bases). Germline CDR1 and CDR2: SGHRS and YFSETQ. CDR3 length: 14 residues. V was clipped by 3 bases and J by 1 base, with 8 bases between them. CDR3 sequence: CASSSGGSGNTIYF. For the CDR3, the DNA is TGCGCCAGCAGCTCCGGGGGGTCTGGAAACACCATATATTTT.

The J gene is TRBJ1-5, the V gene TRBV6-5; D remains ambiguous. Deletions cut 1 base from V and 3 bases from J, with 7 bases between. Germline V gene lookup returns CDR1 MNHEY and CDR2 SVGAGI. The CDR3 has 14 residues. CDR3 amino acids: CASSYYRSNQPQHF. CDR3 sequence (DNA): TGTGCCAGCAGTTACTATAGATCCAATCAGCCCCAGCATTTT.

V gene TRBV7-8 combines with J gene TRBJ2-7, with unresolved D. Germline V gene data show CDR1 as SGHVS and CDR2 as FQNEAQ. The CDR3 covers 12 residues. The V gene lost 2 bases and the J gene lost 4 bases, with 6 bases spanning the gap. The DNA for the CDR3 is TGTGCCAGCAGCTTAAGGGCGTACGAGCAGTACTTC. Its protein is CASSLRAYEQYF.

In this sample, this clone turned up a few times. CDR3 residues: CASGTPTIENTEAFF. Written as DNA, the CDR3 is TGTGCCAGCGGGACACCTACGATAGAGAACACTGAAGCTTTCTTT. The chain couples TRBV7-9 to TRBJ1-1, with D perhaps TRBD1 (6 bases). V lost 8 bases and J lost 1, with 17 bases in between. Germline assignment: CDR1 SEHNR and CDR2 FQNEAQ (reference sequence). CDR3 length equals 15 residues. Complete variable domain (other parts from reference TRBV7-9 and TRBJ1-1): DTGVSQNPRHKITKRGQNVTFRCDPISEHNRLYWYRQTLGQGPEFLTYFQNEAQLEKSRLLSDRFSAERPKGSFSTLEIQRTEQGDSAMYLCASGTPTIENTEAFFGQGTRLTVV.

The chain recombines TRBV4-1 with TRBJ2-1; D gene unclear. Between the trimmed V and J ends, which lost 1 base and 0 bases, there was a span of 13 bases. The germline CDR1 and CDR2 sequences are MGHRA and YSYEKL. This CDR3 has 17 residues. CDR3 sequence reads: CASSQVDLGFSYNEQFF. For the CDR3, the DNA is TGCGCCAGCAGCCAAGTCGATCTGGGATTCTCCTACAATGAGCAGTTCTTC.

The chain joins TRBV19 to TRBJ1-2; 7 bases match TRBD1. V lost 3 bases, J lost 3 bases, and 4 bases stayed unmatched. Germline CDR1 and CDR2: LNHDA and SQIVND (reference sequence). CDR3 length equals 14 residues. This chain's CDR3 is CASSMTGSDYGYTF. CDR3 DNA sequence: TGTGCCAGTAGTATGACAGGGAGCGACTATGGCTACACCTTC.

The V call is TRBV27, the J call TRBJ1-5; TRBD1 agrees at 7 bases. Germline trimming cut 3 bases from V and 0 bases from J; bases unmatched to any gene: 8. CDR1 is MNHEY, CDR2 SMNVEV, per germline (reference sequence). The CDR3 has 17 residues. CDR3 residues: CASSLTGTANSNQPQHF. CDR3 bases: TGTGCCAGCAGTTTGACCGGGACAGCCAATAGCAATCAGCCCCAGCATTTT.

The chain recombines TRBV28 with TRBJ1-6; 9 bases align to TRBD1. Germline CDR1 reads MDHEN; CDR2 reads SYDVKM. The V segment lost 6 bases and the J segment 7 bases; nucleotides outside the gene matches: 10. The CDR3 totals 16 residues. The CDR3 loop is CASRPTGGAGNSPLHF. CDR3 DNA: TGTGCCAGCAGACCCACAGGGGGCGCGGGAAATTCACCCCTCCACTTT.

The chain recombines TRBV11-2 with TRBJ2-2; D remains unclear. The CDR3 extends over 12 amino acids. The germline V and J ends were trimmed by 3 bases and 3 bases, with 2 bases remaining between them. Looked up from germline, CDR1 is SGHAT and CDR2 is FQNNGV. CDR3 coding DNA: TGTGCCAGCAGCTTCTACACCGGGGAGCTGTTTTTT. This sequence encodes CASSFYTGELFF.

This chain joins TRBV9 and TRBJ2-3; no firm D call. Looked up from germline, CDR1 is SGDLS and CDR2 is YYNGEE. This CDR3 region has 15 residues. V lost 8 bases and J 4 bases, leaving 20 bases between the germline ends. The CDR3 DNA reads as TGTGCCAGGAACCCAGGCGCACCCCTCGCAGATACGCAGTATTTT. It yields the protein CARNPGAPLADTQYF. Using reference TRBV9 and TRBJ2-3 for the parts outside the CDR3, the full variable domain is DSGVTQTPKHLITATGQRVTLRCSPRSGDLSVYWYQQSLDQGLQFLIQYYNGEERAKGNILERFSAQQFPDLHSELNLSSLELGDSALYFCARNPGAPLADTQYFGPGTRLTVL.

This sequence joins TRBV19 and TRBJ1-5, with 9 positions matching TRBD1. V lost 6 bases, J lost 0 bases, and 6 bases stayed unmatched. CDR3 length: 16 amino acids. CDR1 LNHDA and CDR2 SQIVND come from the germline V gene (reference sequence). In nucleotides, the CDR3 is TGTGCCAGTAGGAAACAGGGACAGGGTAGCAATCAGCCCCAGCATTTT. Protein sequence: CASRKQGQGSNQPQHF.

This chain joins TRBV4-3 and TRBJ2-3, with D perhaps matching TRBD2 (6 bases). Trimming shortened V by 8 bases and J by 2 bases, and 11 bases separated the two germline ends. Germline CDR1 reads LGHNA; CDR2 reads YSLEER. The CDR3 contains 13 residues. CDR3 loop: CASGRQVTDTQYF. DNA for the CDR3: TGCGCCAGCGGGAGGCAGGTCACAGATACGCAGTATTTT.

The CDR3 DNA reads TGTGCCAGCAGAAAGGGGGCGGGAAATGAGCAGTTCTTC. Protein product: CASRKGAGNEQFF. J is TRBJ2-1 and V is TRBV2; D perhaps matches TRBD1 (7 bases). Trimming cost V 6 bases and J 7 bases, with 13 bases left between them. The germline gives CDR1 SNHLY, CDR2 FYNNEI. The CDR3 totals 13 residues.

The chain combines TRBV24-1 with TRBJ2-5; tentative D call: TRBD2 (5 bases). From germline, CDR1 is KGHDR and CDR2 SFDVKD. The CDR3 loop spans 16 amino acids. V lost 0 bases and J 4 bases, leaving 14 bases between the germline ends. This CDR3 is CATSDLGLAGRETQYF. DNA for the CDR3: TGTGCCACCAGTGATTTGGGGCTAGCCGGCAGAGAGACCCAGTACTTC.

This rearrangement joins TRBV24-1 to TRBJ1-4; D not resolved. The CDR3 totals 16 residues. Germline V gives CDR1 KGHDR, CDR2 SFDVKD. V was shortened by 2 bases and J by 3 bases, with 12 bases between the two germline ends. The chain's CDR3 is CATSDWQVVPNEKLFF. The CDR3 DNA is TGTGCCACCAGTGATTGGCAGGTCGTTCCTAATGAAAAACTGTTTTTT.

This chain's CDR3 is CASSLAASGGLDRAKNIQYF. In DNA form, the CDR3 reads TGTGCCAGCAGCTTAGCGGCTAGCGGGGGACTAGATAGAGCCAAAAACATTCAGTACTTC. The rearrangement links TRBV7-2 to TRBJ2-4; 10 bases match TRBD2. The germline CDR1 and CDR2 sequences are SGHTA and FQGNSA. CDR3 length equals 20 residues. J gave up 0 bases and V 0 bases, and 11 bases lay outside the gene matches.

The V call is TRBV7-9, the J call TRBJ2-3; D is ambiguous. The length of the CDR3 is 16 residues. V was clipped by 2 bases and J by 1 base, with 13 bases between them. Germline-derived CDR1 and CDR2 are SEHNR and FQNEAQ (reference sequence). The CDR3 bases are TGTGCCAGCAGCTTAATTCCCCGTTGGGGCACAGATACGCAGTATTTT. Protein: CASSLIPRWGTDTQYF.

The CDR3 here is CASSQGQGGVGTDTQYF. The CDR3 bases are TGTGCCAGCAGCCAGGGACAGGGAGGTGTTGGCACAGATACGCAGTATTTT. The chain is built from TRBV13 and TRBJ2-3; 9 nucleotides align to TRBD1. The trim removed 5 bases at V and 1 base at J, leaving 10 bases unmatched. CDR1 is PRHDT, CDR2 FYEKMQ, per germline (reference sequence). The CDR3 extends over 17 amino acids.